Listed below are T cell receptor beta chains from one sample, sequenced in a study of blood T cell repertoires in COVID-19. The table came from immunoSEQ multiplex PCR; TCRdb's copy has only in-frame clones and leaves some out. This sample has 250,000 to 350,000 clones, with around 90% found just once. Source material: peripheral blood. These receptors originate from a man aged 18 to 29 who had recovered from COVID-19. The CDR3 runs from the conserved cysteine through the conserved F or W. The D gene is left open where the match is weak. Size values are once, few and many counts, or a class for expanded clones, and some rows have none.

V gene	clone size	J gene	D gene	CDR3 protein	CDR3 DNA
TRBV6-2/TRBV6-3	-	TRBJ2-6	TRBD1	CASSWGQGVAGANVLTF	TGTGCCAGCAGTTGGGGACAGGGAGTAGCTGGGGCCAACGTCCTGACTTTC
TRBV5-1	-	TRBJ2-2	-	CASKPPGGIGTGELFF	TGCGCCAGCAAACCCCCGGGGGGCATCGGCACCGGGGAGCTGTTTTTT
TRBV2	-	TRBJ2-7	-	CASSDGYAGLGTSYEQYF	TGTGCCAGCAGTGACGGGTATGCAGGGTTGGGGACTTCGTACGAGCAGTACTTC
TRBV5-1	-	TRBJ2-2	TRBD1	CASSLGYGQGNTGELFF	TGCGCCAGCAGCTTGGGGTACGGACAGGGGAACACCGGGGAGCTGTTTTTT
TRBV7-9	-	TRBJ1-4	TRBD1	CASSKNAGTGEKLFF	TGTGCCAGCAGCAAAAATGCCGGGACAGGTGAAAAACTGTTTTTT
TRBV3-1/TRBV3-2	-	TRBJ1-4	-	CASSFYEAGWLGKLFF	TGTGCCAGCAGCTTCTATGAGGCGGGCTGGTTAGGAAAACTGTTTTTT
TRBV9	-	TRBJ2-5	-	CASSVGSGETQYF	TGTGCCAGCAGCGTAGGCTCGGGGGAGACCCAGTACTTC
TRBV5-5	once	TRBJ1-3	-	CASSLEHARNTIYF	TGTGCCAGCAGCTTGGAACACGCCCGAAACACCATATATTTT
TRBV19	-	TRBJ1-1	-	CASSIRGGGTIEAFF	TGTGCCAGTAGTATCCGCGGCGGGGGGACGATTGAAGCTTTCTTT
TRBV12-5	-	TRBJ2-5	TRBD2	CASGSPRLAGGETQYF	TGTGCTAGTGGTTCCCCCCGACTAGCGGGAGGAGAGACCCAGTACTTC
TRBV3-1/TRBV3-2	-	TRBJ1-3	-	CASSGGPSRAGNTIYF	TGTGCCAGCAGCGGAGGACCGTCGAGGGCTGGAAACACCATATATTTT
TRBV5-1	few	TRBJ2-6	TRBD1	CASTTGGAGANVLTF	TGCGCCAGTACGACAGGGGGCGCTGGGGCCAACGTCCTGACTTTC
TRBV3-1/TRBV3-2	-	TRBJ1-2	TRBD1	CASSSDRANGYTF	TGTGCCAGCAGCTCTGACAGGGCCAATGGCTACACCTTC
TRBV6-5	-	TRBJ1-1	TRBD1	CASSYEGQGMNTEAFF	TGTGCCAGCAGTTACGAGGGACAGGGCATGAACACTGAAGCTTTCTTT
TRBV5-1	-	TRBJ2-5	-	CASSLSPRETQYF	TGCGCCAGCAGCTTATCCCCTAGAGAGACCCAGTACTTC
TRBV21-1	once	TRBJ1-5	-	CASHRAEDGQPQHF	TGTGCCAGCCACAGGGCGGAAGATGGCCAGCCCCAGCATTTT
TRBV7-9	-	TRBJ2-1	TRBD2	CASSLGAGGGNEQFF	TGTGCCAGCAGCTTAGGGGCGGGAGGGGGCAATGAGCAGTTCTTC
TRBV12-3/TRBV12-4	-	TRBJ1-5	-	CASSPGGSQPQHF	TGTGCCAGCAGTCCGGGGGGAAGTCAGCCCCAGCATTTT
TRBV7-2	once	TRBJ2-2	TRBD1	CASSLSPGTVTGELFF	TGTGCCAGCAGCTTGAGTCCCGGGACAGTCACCGGGGAGCTGTTTTTT
TRBV3-1/TRBV3-2	few	TRBJ1-2	-	CASSQEGARGYTF	TGTGCCAGCAGCCAAGAGGGGGCGCGTGGCTACACCTTC
TRBV19	-	TRBJ1-6	TRBD1	CASSPGQHYNSPLHF	TGTGCCAGCAGCCCGGGACAGCACTATAATTCACCCCTCCACTTT
TRBV25-1	-	TRBJ2-1	-	CASSEWTEQFF	TGTGCCAGCAGTGAATGGACAGAGCAGTTCTTC
TRBV7-3	-	TRBJ2-3	TRBD2	CASSLSLSRTRVADTQYF	TGTGCCAGCAGCTTATCGCTTTCTCGGACTAGGGTTGCAGATACGCAGTATTTT
TRBV29-1	-	TRBJ1-3	-	CSVEVNSGNTIYF	TGCAGCGTTGAAGTAAACTCTGGAAACACCATATATTTT
TRBV4-2	-	TRBJ1-1	-	CASSPHPRAEAFF	TGTGCCAGCAGCCCCCACCCCCGGGCTGAAGCTTTCTTT
TRBV19	-	TRBJ2-1	TRBD1	CASSLQRTGEQFF	TGTGCCAGTAGTCTCCAAAGGACAGGTGAGCAGTTCTTC
TRBV10-3	-	TRBJ1-1	TRBD1	CAISEYPGQGAKYDEAFF	TGTGCCATCAGTGAGTATCCGGGACAGGGGGCGAAATATGATGAAGCTTTCTTT
TRBV24-1	-	TRBJ1-5	TRBD1	CATSEGGQGRVDQPQHF	TGTGCCACCAGTGAGGGGGGACAGGGAAGGGTCGATCAGCCCCAGCATTTT
TRBV7-2	-	TRBJ2-3	TRBD2	CASSLSGGGSDTQYF	TGTGCCAGCAGCTTAAGCGGGGGGGGTTCAGATACGCAGTATTTT
TRBV11-2	-	TRBJ1-2	-	CASSLARRGYTF	TGTGCCAGCAGCTTAGCGAGGAGAGGCTACACCTTC
TRBV7-9	-	TRBJ1-2	-	CASSLVRGNYGYTF	TGTGCCAGCAGCTTAGTAAGGGGGAACTATGGCTACACCTTC
TRBV4-3	-	TRBJ1-1	-	CASSQDRGLNTEAFF	TGCGCCAGCAGCCAAGACAGGGGTCTGAACACTGAAGCTTTCTTT
TRBV18	-	TRBJ1-2	-	CASSPQPLQGYGYTF	TGTGCCAGCTCACCTCAACCCCTACAGGGATATGGCTACACCTTC
TRBV6-2/TRBV6-3	-	TRBJ1-5	-	CASSYAQVNQPQHF	TGTGCCAGCAGTTACGCGCAGGTAAATCAGCCCCAGCATTTT
TRBV19	-	TRBJ1-1	TRBD1	CASSSFALGTGQMNTEAFF	TGTGCCAGTAGTTCTTTTGCCCTCGGGACAGGGCAAATGAACACTGAAGCTTTCTTT
TRBV18	-	TRBJ2-1	TRBD1	CASSPDRGLSRNEQFF	TGTGCCAGCTCACCTGACAGGGGGCTAAGTAGAAATGAGCAGTTCTTC
TRBV27	-	TRBJ2-7	TRBD2	CASSLGLAGADEQYF	TGTGCCAGCAGTCTTGGACTAGCGGGGGCCGACGAGCAGTACTTC
TRBV5-1	-	TRBJ1-1	TRBD1	CASSHGTDTEAFF	TGCGCCAGCAGCCACGGGACAGACACTGAAGCTTTCTTT
TRBV6-5	-	TRBJ1-4	-	CASRRATNEKLFF	TGTGCCAGCAGGCGAGCAACTAATGAAAAACTGTTTTTT
TRBV18	many	TRBJ2-2	TRBD1	CASSAATGGTGELFF	TGTGCCAGCTCGGCCGCGACAGGGGGCACCGGGGAGCTGTTTTTT
TRBV12-3/TRBV12-4	-	TRBJ1-2	-	CASSLGEYGYTF	TGTGCCAGCAGTTTAGGGGAGTATGGCTACACCTTC
TRBV6-6	-	TRBJ1-1	TRBD1	CASSGQGAKAFF	TGTGCCAGCAGCGGACAGGGGGCGAAAGCTTTCTTT
TRBV27	-	TRBJ2-7	-	CASSPGRGYEQYF	TGTGCCAGCAGTCCCGGCCGCGGTTACGAGCAGTACTTC
TRBV3-1/TRBV3-2	-	TRBJ2-1	TRBD2	CASSQDLAGDGEQFF	TGTGCCAGCAGCCAAGACCTAGCGGGAGACGGTGAGCAGTTCTTC
TRBV5-1	-	TRBJ2-1	TRBD2	CASSLAGASGGTYNEQFF	TGCGCCAGCAGCTTGGCCGGGGCTAGCGGAGGGACCTACAATGAGCAGTTCTTC
TRBV29-1	-	TRBJ1-5	-	CSVGFREGNQPQHF	TGCAGCGTTGGATTCCGGGAGGGCAATCAGCCCCAGCATTTT